This TCR beta chain was observed in a study of blood T cells in healthy people across ages. The V end lost 6 bases, the J end lost 3 bases, and 17 bases lay between the germline ends. This CDR3 has 16 amino acids. The germline V gene encodes CDR1 MNHNS and CDR2 SASEGT. Researchers report isolating at least 6 million PBMCs per sample. Together with a sample-barcoded 5' primer, a J-beta primer mix was included in a second PCR lasting roughly 6 to 12 cycles. Each TCR beta cDNA got a 12-nucleotide random molecular identifier. A single record per CDR3 protein comes from TCRdb applying MiXCR to the 5' RACE reads. The profile shows about 1.5 million distinct CDR3 sequences, about 42% of them singletons. Findings and caveats of the study: No conclusive comparison of naive versus antigen-experienced cells was possible with unsorted PBMCs. Roughly linear declines in TCR beta diversity per million T cells occurred with age.

Note on this clonotype: Its antigen is not known.

The TCR was taken from a woman aged 18-29 years in good health. The sequenced sample was blood. V is TRBV6-1 and J is TRBJ1-4, with a weak D call TRBD1 (5 bases). The CDR3 sequence is CASSGGVLRANEKLFF. For the CDR3, the DNA is TGTGCCAGCAGCGGAGGGGTCCTTCGGGCTAATGAAAAACTGTTTTTT.